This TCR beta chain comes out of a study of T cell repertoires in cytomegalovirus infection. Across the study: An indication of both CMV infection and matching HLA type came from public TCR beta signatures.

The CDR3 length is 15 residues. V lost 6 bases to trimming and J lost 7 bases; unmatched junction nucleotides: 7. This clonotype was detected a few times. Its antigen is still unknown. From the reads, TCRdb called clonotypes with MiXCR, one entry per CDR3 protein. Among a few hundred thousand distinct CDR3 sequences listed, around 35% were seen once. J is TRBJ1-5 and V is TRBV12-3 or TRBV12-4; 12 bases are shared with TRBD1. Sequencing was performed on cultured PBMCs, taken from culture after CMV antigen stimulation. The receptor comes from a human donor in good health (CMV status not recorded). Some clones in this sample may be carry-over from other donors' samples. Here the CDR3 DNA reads TGTGCCAGCAGCCCCGGGACAGGGGGCATCCAGCCCCAGCATTTT. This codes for CASSPGTGGIQPQHF.